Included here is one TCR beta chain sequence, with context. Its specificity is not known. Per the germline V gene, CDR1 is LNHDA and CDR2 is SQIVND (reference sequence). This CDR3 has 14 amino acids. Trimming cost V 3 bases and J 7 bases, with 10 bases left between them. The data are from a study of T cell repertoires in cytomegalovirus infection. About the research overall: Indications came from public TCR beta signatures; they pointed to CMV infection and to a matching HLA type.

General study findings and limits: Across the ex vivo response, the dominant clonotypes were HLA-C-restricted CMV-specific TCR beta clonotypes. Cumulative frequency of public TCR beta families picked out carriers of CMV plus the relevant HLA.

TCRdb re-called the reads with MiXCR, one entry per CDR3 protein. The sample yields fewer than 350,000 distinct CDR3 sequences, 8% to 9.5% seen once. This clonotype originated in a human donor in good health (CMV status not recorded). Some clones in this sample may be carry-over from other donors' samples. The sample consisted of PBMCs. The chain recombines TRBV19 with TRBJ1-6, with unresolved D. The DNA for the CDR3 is TGTGCCAGTAGTATGAGGGAGCAAAATTCACCCCTCCACTTT. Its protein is CASSMREQNSPLHF. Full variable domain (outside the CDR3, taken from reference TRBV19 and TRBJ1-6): DGGITQSPKYLFRKEGQNVTLSCEQNLNHDAMYWYRQDPGQGLRLIYYSQIVNDFQKGDIAEGYSVSREKKESFPLTVTSAQKNPTAFYLCASSMREQNSPLHFGNGTRLTVT.